These 21 T cell receptor beta chains came from one sample sequenced in a study of beta chain features in type 1 diabetes. Study-wide results and caveats: When Type 1 diabetes patients were examined, their TCRB CDR3s proved moderately but significantly shorter in all four CD4+ subsets.

As every portion of the isolated RNA was reverse transcribed, the sequencing read expressed TCRB transcripts. The repertoire was sequenced with immunoSEQ multiplex PCR; TCRdb's copy has only in-frame clones and lacks some. The sample yields a few hundred thousand clones, about 14% seen once. These receptors' targets are unknown. The sequencing input was naive CD4+ T cells from blood. These receptors were collected from a man aged 25 to 45 with type 1 diabetes.

The chain couples TRBV7-2 to TRBJ2-7; 10 bases fit TRBD2. This CDR3 is 15 amino acids long. Germline values: CDR1 SGHTA, CDR2 FQGNSA. Trimming removed 2 bases from V and 4 bases from J; junction bases left unmatched: 5. CDR3: CASSLPAGGPYEQYF. CDR3 nucleotide sequence: TGTGCCAGCAGCTTACCAGCGGGGGGGCCGTACGAGCAGTACTTC.

This clone was observed a handful of times. The rearrangement joins TRBV2 to TRBJ2-7, with TRBD1 matching over 7 bases. The CDR3 has 12 amino acids. With V trimmed by 6 bases and J by 6 bases, 5 bases remained unmatched. Germline CDR1 and CDR2: SNHLY and FYNNEI. Written as DNA, the CDR3 is TGTGCCAGCAGGGAGACAGGGTTCGAGCAGTACTTC. This codes for CASRETGFEQYF.

There are a few counts of this clone. The chain is built from TRBV18 and TRBJ1-3; D call uncertain. The CDR3 has 17 amino acids. Germline V CDR1 and CDR2: KGHSH, LQKENI. With 2 bases removed from V and 1 base from J, the gap between germline ends came to 15 bases. CDR3 region: CASSPGRGIESGNTIYF. The CDR3, as DNA: TGTGCCAGCTCACCAGGACGCGGGATTGAGTCTGGAAACACCATATATTTT.

This clone has only a few counts. The J gene is TRBJ2-3, the V gene TRBV18; TRBD1 aligns across 10 bases. This CDR3 is 17 amino acids long. In germline, CDR1 is KGHSH, CDR2 LQKENI. V lost 3 bases, J lost 1 base, and 7 bases stayed unmatched. In nucleotides, the CDR3 is TGTGCCAGCTCACCGGGACAGGGGAATCCCGGCACAGATACGCAGTATTTT. Translating it yields CASSPGQGNPGTDTQYF.

The rearrangement uses TRBV27 and TRBJ1-1; a weak D match, TRBD1 (6 bases). This CDR3 comprises 14 residues. The ends were cut back, 5 bases at V and 3 bases at J, with 13 bases in the middle. Germline V CDR1 and CDR2: MNHEY, SMNVEV (reference sequence). The CDR3 spells CASSSMGADTEAFF. The CDR3 DNA follows: TGTGCCAGCAGTAGCATGGGGGCAGACACTGAAGCTTTCTTT.

This clone showed up just a few times. The V gene is TRBV2, the J gene TRBJ1-2, with 9 bases that match TRBD1. Per germline, CDR1 SNHLY and CDR2 FYNNEI. CDR3 size: 15 residues. The ends lost 1 base at V and 7 bases at J; junction bases unmatched: 7. CDR3 sequence (DNA): TGTGCCAGCAGTGAAGACAGGGGGCGAAGTAGTGGCTACACCTTC. The encoded protein is CASSEDRGRSSGYTF.

This clone appeared a few times. The chain joins TRBV2 to TRBJ1-4; D not certain. Trimming stripped 4 bases from V and 8 bases from J, with 11 bases between. The CDR3 loop spans 13 amino acids. Germline V CDR1 and CDR2: SNHLY, FYNNEI. CDR3: CASSGPGKEKLFF. The DNA of the CDR3 is TGTGCCAGCAGTGGACCCGGGAAGGAAAAACTGTTTTTT.

The chain employs TRBV7-6 and TRBJ2-5; D may be TRBD2 (6 bases). V was pared by 0 bases and J by 4 bases, with 12 bases between. The CDR3 is 15 amino acids. The germline gives CDR1 SGHVS, CDR2 FNYEAQ. The CDR3 protein is CASSLAPGDGETQYF. CDR3 DNA: TGTGCCAGCAGCTTAGCGCCGGGGGATGGAGAGACCCAGTACTTC.

The rearrangement uses TRBV27 and TRBJ2-7; TRBD2 matches at 8 bases. The germline V gene encodes CDR1 MNHEY and CDR2 SMNVEV (reference sequence). Losses at the gene ends were 3 bases for V and 1 base for J; bases not matched to a gene: 8. The CDR3 contains 16 residues. CDR3 sequence: CASSFLAGGGSYEQYF. CDR3 nucleotide sequence: TGTGCCAGCAGTTTTCTGGCGGGGGGCGGATCCTACGAGCAGTACTTC.

This clone has more than one count but fewer than ten. This sequence joins TRBV19 and TRBJ1-1; TRBD1 matches 7 bases. The trim removed 10 bases at V and 8 bases at J, leaving 4 bases unmatched. The CDR3 is 10 amino acids. Germline loops: CDR1 LNHDA, CDR2 SQIVND (reference sequence). The CDR3 nucleotides read TGTGCCATAGGGACAGCCGAAGCTTTCTTT. Protein: CAIGTAEAFF.

The rearrangement uses TRBV20-1 and TRBJ2-1; D is ambiguous. CDR3 length: 11 residues. The V and J ends lost 3 bases and 5 bases respectively, with 5 bases between them. Germline values: CDR1 DFQATT, CDR2 SNEGSKA (reference sequence). CDR3 in amino acids: CSARFDNEQFF. CDR3 sequence (DNA): TGCAGTGCTAGGTTCGACAATGAGCAGTTCTTC.

The chain combines TRBV28 with TRBJ1-2; TRBD1 matches at 7 bases. The V segment lost 10 bases and the J segment 4 bases; nucleotides outside the gene matches: 12. Germline lookup yields CDR1 MDHEN and CDR2 SYDVKM. The CDR3 length is 14 residues. The CDR3 nucleotides are TGTGCCACCGATCAGAACAGGGGTCCCTATGGCTACACCTTC. It codes for CATDQNRGPYGYTF.

The chain recombines TRBV5-1 with TRBJ2-5; 10 bases agree with TRBD1. CDR3 length equals 14 residues. V dropped 8 bases and J dropped 4; count of bases not matched to a gene: 8. Germline CDR1 is SGHRS and CDR2 is YFSETQ. The CDR3 sequence is CASSTGGRGETQYF. Here the CDR3 DNA reads TGCGCCAGTTCGACAGGGGGCCGTGGAGAGACCCAGTACTTC.

V usage is TRBV10-3 and J usage is TRBJ2-7; TRBD2 aligns across 7 bases. The germline V gene encodes CDR1 ENHRY and CDR2 SYGVKD. V shed 10 bases and J 6 bases; nucleotides not matched to a gene: 6. The CDR3 runs 11 residues. CDR3 sequence reads: CATNPGGEQYF. CDR3 nucleotides: TGTGCCACCAACCCGGGGGGCGAGCAGTACTTC.

In this sample, this clone turned up a few times. The chain couples TRBV7-2 to TRBJ2-3, with D unresolved. The CDR3 length is 14 residues. CDR1 and CDR2 (germline): SGHTA, FQGNSA. Trimming removed 1 base from V and 2 bases from J, with 7 bases in between. The CDR3 DNA reads as TGTGCCAGCAGCTTAGGGAGAATCACAGATACGCAGTATTTT. It translates to CASSLGRITDTQYF.

This clone has more than one count but fewer than ten. The chain has TRBV10-3 and TRBJ2-3; D call uncertain. The CDR3 spans 11 residues. V lost 5 bases and J lost 4, with 4 bases in between. Germline CDR1 and CDR2: ENHRY and SYGVKD. The CDR3: CAISPADTQYF. CDR3 DNA sequence: TGTGCCATCAGTCCCGCAGATACGCAGTATTTT.

A word on this clone: This CDR3 is also generated by other DNA sequences in the sample. The chain combines TRBV5-4 with TRBJ2-1; D perhaps matches TRBD2 (5 bases). The CDR3 contains 15 residues. Germline V lookup: CDR1 SGHNT, CDR2 YYREEE (reference sequence). V was cut by 0 bases and J by 0 bases, with 7 bases left in between. The CDR3 loop reads CASSLGGSSYNEQFF. Here the CDR3 DNA reads TGTGCCAGCAGCTTGGGCGGGTCCTCCTACAATGAGCAGTTCTTC.

The rearrangement links TRBV5-1 to TRBJ1-5; perhaps TRBD1 as D (5 bases). The CDR3 is made up of 13 amino acids. Germline V gene sequence: CDR1 SGHRS, CDR2 YFSETQ. Trimming took off 4 bases at V and 7 bases at J, with 12 bases between the two ends. This CDR3 reads CASSPQGGQPQHF. The CDR3 DNA reads as TGCGCCAGCAGCCCTCAGGGAGGCCAGCCCCAGCATTTT. The full variable domain, its missing parts supplied by reference TRBV5-1 and TRBJ1-5, is KAGVTQTPRYLIKTRGQQVTLSCSPISGHRSVSWYQQTPGQGLQFLFEYFSETQRNKGNFPGRFSGRQFSNSRSEMNVSTLELGDSALYLCASSPQGGQPQHFGDGTRLSIL.

This clone was found a few times. This chain uses TRBV5-1 with TRBJ1-2, with D perhaps TRBD1 (6 bases). This CDR3 has 14 amino acids. CDR1 SGHRS and CDR2 YFSETQ come from the germline V gene. The V gene lost 0 bases and the J gene lost 8 bases, with 14 bases spanning the gap. The CDR3 loop is CASSLVSGARGYTF. CDR3 DNA sequence: TGCGCCAGCAGCTTGGTGTCAGGGGCACGGGGCTACACCTTC.

This clone was seen more than once but under ten times. The rearrangement links TRBV28 to TRBJ2-3, with 7 bases matching TRBD1. This CDR3 contains 15 residues. Trimming at V came to 8 bases and at J to 4 bases, leaving 12 bases not matched to a gene. CDR1 is MDHEN and CDR2 is SYDVKM in the germline V gene. CDR3 DNA sequence: TGTGCCAGCTTTGATCAGGACAGGAGCGCAGATACGCAGTATTTT. It translates to CASFDQDRSADTQYF.

This clone has more than one count but fewer than ten. J is TRBJ2-5 and V is TRBV2, with 9 bases aligning to TRBD1. The CDR3 loop spans 15 amino acids. Germline V gives CDR1 SNHLY, CDR2 FYNNEI. The ends lost 4 bases at V and 4 bases at J; junction bases unmatched: 7. CDR3 in amino acids: CASSAGQGMGETQYF. CDR3 nucleotide sequence: TGTGCCAGCAGTGCGGGACAGGGAATGGGAGAGACCCAGTACTTC.